A single sample is the source of the 27 T cell receptor beta chains below, sequenced in a study of PD-1 blockade in classical Hodgkin lymphoma (dated by TCRdb to about 2020). Library preparation used the immunoSEQ multiplex PCR assay. TCRdb holds this immuneACCESS table with in-frame rearrangements only. Some clones are missing; in checked studies, unresolved V genes explain under half, and the rest has no known cause. The sample has about 85,000 clones on record, about nine tenths of them singletons. The top ten hold roughly 2.6% of the sample. Read against the paper, the sample's time point label means: cycle 2 day 1 (C2D1) of nivolumab. Relapse after autologous stem cell transplantation had occurred in all trial patients, and cohorts A, B and C were distinguished by prior brentuximab vedotin exposure. The specimen comprised peripheral blood mononuclear cells (PBMCs), sampled before the second cycle of nivolumab. Receptor source: a human donor with classical Hodgkin lymphoma.

This rearrangement joins TRBV19 to TRBJ2-1, with a possible D match to TRBD2 (6 bases). V lost 4 bases to trimming and J lost 0 bases, with 10 bases between them. CDR1 is LNHDA and CDR2 is SQIVND in the germline V gene (reference sequence). The CDR3 contains 15 residues. As DNA, the CDR3 is TGTGCCAGTAGTAGGGAGGCCAGCTCCTACAATGAGCAGTTCTTC. Its translation is CASSREASSYNEQFF.

The rearrangement uses TRBV6-5 and TRBJ2-7, with D unresolved. The CDR3 spans 12 residues. Trimming cost V 5 bases and J 3 bases, with 8 bases left between them. Germline V gene data show CDR1 as MNHEY and CDR2 as SVGAGI. CDR3 amino acids: CASSAWGYEQYF. The CDR3 DNA is TGTGCCAGCAGTGCATGGGGCTACGAGCAGTACTTC.

This chain connects TRBV6-6 to TRBJ2-3; D ambiguous. Per the germline V gene, CDR1 is MNHNY and CDR2 is SVGAGI (reference sequence). This CDR3 contains 13 residues. The V and J ends lost 1 base and 1 base respectively, with 3 bases between them. The CDR3 sequence: CASSYFGTDTQYF. CDR3 nucleotide sequence: TGTGCCAGCAGTTACTTCGGCACAGATACGCAGTATTTT.

The chain joins TRBV30 to TRBJ2-5, with 9 bases lining up with TRBD2. Germline V gives CDR1 GTSNPN, CDR2 SVGIG (reference sequence). The length of the CDR3 is 14 residues. With 4 bases clipped from V and 2 bases from J, the junction kept 5 bases outside the gene matches. The chain's CDR3 is CAWNGLAPQETQYF. DNA of the CDR3: TGTGCCTGGAATGGACTAGCGCCTCAAGAGACCCAGTACTTC. The whole variable domain, remainder taken from reference TRBV30 and TRBJ2-5, is SQTIHQWPATLVQPVGSPLSLECTVEGTSNPNLYWYRQAAGRGLQLLFYSVGIGQISSEVPQNLSASRPQDRQFILSSKKLLLSDSGFYLCAWNGLAPQETQYFGPGTRLLVL.

The V and J genes are TRBV15 and TRBJ2-7; D gene uncertain. Trimming removed 0 bases from V and 5 bases from J, with 5 bases in between. Germline CDR1 LNHNV, CDR2 YYDKDF (reference sequence). There are 12 residues in the CDR3. CDR3 bases: TGTGCCACCAGCAGAGATAGAAACGAGCAGTACTTC. Amino acids: CATSRDRNEQYF.

The chain combines TRBV7-9 with TRBJ2-3; D assignment may be TRBD1 or TRBD2 (5 bases each). Per germline, CDR1 SEHNR and CDR2 FQNEAQ (reference sequence). V gave up 1 base and J gave up 1 base, with 12 bases separating them. This CDR3 contains 16 residues. This CDR3 reads CASSLGGPHGTDTQYF. The CDR3, as DNA: TGTGCCAGCAGCTTAGGGGGACCCCATGGCACAGATACGCAGTATTTT.

This chain connects TRBV7-9 to TRBJ2-1; no reliable D call. Deletions cut 11 bases from V and 4 bases from J, with 15 bases between. The CDR3 runs to 13 residues. Germline CDR1 is SEHNR and CDR2 is FQNEAQ (reference sequence). The CDR3 nucleotides are TGTGCCGCCGGCGTTACAGAGTACAATGAGCAGTTCTTC. Its protein is CAAGVTEYNEQFF.

The V gene is TRBV5-4, the J gene TRBJ2-1, with 8 bases identical to TRBD2. The CDR3 sequence is 17 residues long. The J segment lost 1 base and the V segment lost 4 bases, leaving 10 bases of the junction unmatched. CDR1 and CDR2 (germline): SGHNT, YYREEE (reference sequence). In DNA, the CDR3 is TGTGCCAGCAGCCCTTATAGCGGGGAACTTTCCTACAATGAGCAGTTCTTC. Translation: CASSPYSGELSYNEQFF.

The V gene is TRBV11-3, the J gene TRBJ2-1, with 9 bases aligning to TRBD1. Germline CDR1 is SGHNT and CDR2 is YENEEA. There are 17 residues in the CDR3. Trimming removed 0 bases from V and 1 base from J; junction bases left unmatched: 4. CDR3 DNA sequence: TGTGCCAGCAGCTTAGATACAGGGGGCAAATCCTACAATGAGCAGTTCTTC. This gives the protein CASSLDTGGKSYNEQFF. Variable domain in full (rest from reference TRBV11-3 and TRBJ2-1): EAGVVQSPRYKIIEKKQPVAFWCNPISGHNTLYWYLQNLGQGPELLIRYENEEAVDDSQLPKDRFSAERLKGVDSTLKIQPAELGDSAVYLCASSLDTGGKSYNEQFFGPGTRLTVL.

This chain uses TRBV11-2 with TRBJ1-3; D ambiguous. From germline, CDR1 is SGHAT and CDR2 FQNNGV. Trimming removed 0 bases at V and 4 bases at J, with 10 bases between. The CDR3 has 15 residues. CDR3 in DNA: TGTGCCAGCAGCTTAGACTCTGGGATCGGAAACACCATATATTTT. Amino acids: CASSLDSGIGNTIYF.

The chain joins TRBV28 to TRBJ1-3; the D is unclear. Per the germline V gene, CDR1 is MDHEN and CDR2 is SYDVKM. The CDR3 covers 16 residues. Trimming removed 6 bases at V and 0 bases at J, with 15 bases between. As DNA, the CDR3 is TGTGCCAGCAGACCGCCCCTTCGGAGCTCTGGAAACACCATATATTTT. This encodes CASRPPLRSSGNTIYF.

This clone was picked up one time. The genes are TRBV5-1 and TRBJ1-2; maybe TRBD1 (5 bases). The V end was cut by 4 bases, the J end by 8 bases, with 12 bases between. Germline CDR1 reads SGHRS; CDR2 reads YFSETQ. The CDR3 extends over 12 amino acids. CDR3 region: CASSPTEGGYTF. DNA of the CDR3: TGCGCCAGCAGCCCGACAGAGGGAGGCTACACCTTC.

This clone turned up a few times. The rearrangement joins TRBV28 to TRBJ1-1, with unresolved D. In germline, CDR1 is MDHEN, CDR2 SYDVKM. V was cut by 3 bases and J by 4 bases, with 6 bases left in between. This CDR3 spans 12 amino acids. The CDR3 nucleotides read TGTGCCAGCAGTTTCGGGAGCACTGAAGCTTTCTTT. It translates to CASSFGSTEAFF.

The chain uses TRBV13 and TRBJ2-3, with D perhaps being TRBD1 or TRBD2 (7 bases each). Trimming left V 1 base short and J 2 bases short, with 16 bases between. The germline CDR1 and CDR2 sequences are PRHDT and FYEKMQ (reference sequence). The CDR3 is made up of 17 amino acids. This CDR3 reads CASSLAGGGGPTDTQYF. The DNA of the CDR3 is TGTGCCAGCAGCTTAGCGGGAGGAGGGGGCCCCACAGATACGCAGTATTTT.

The J gene is TRBJ1-3, the V gene TRBV11-2, with D maybe TRBD1 (6 bases). Germline CDR1 is SGHAT and CDR2 is FQNNGV. The CDR3 has 17 amino acids. The germline V and J ends were trimmed by 3 bases and 4 bases, with 19 bases remaining between them. CDR3 region: CASSFTGGAGFGNTIYF. CDR3 DNA: TGTGCCAGCAGCTTTACCGGGGGCGCCGGGTTCGGAAACACCATATATTTT.

The V call is TRBV27, the J call TRBJ2-3, with 9 bases aligning to TRBD1. The CDR3 is 15 amino acids. Germline CDR1 is MNHEY and CDR2 is SMNVEV (reference sequence). The junction had 3 bases not matched to a gene; V was cut back by 3 bases and J by 2 bases. The CDR3 protein is CASSLGTGNTDTQYF. As DNA, the CDR3 is TGTGCCAGCAGTTTGGGGACAGGGAACACAGATACGCAGTATTTT.

This clone was observed a single time. The J gene is TRBJ2-7, the V gene TRBV6-1, with 7 bases aligning to TRBD2. Germline V gene data show CDR1 as MNHNS and CDR2 as SASEGT. There are 14 residues in the CDR3. The V and J ends lost 7 bases and 2 bases, in that order; junction bases with no gene match: 8. CDR3 in DNA: TGTGCCAGCACCGCCTCGACTAGCACCTACGAGCAGTACTTC. Its protein is CASTASTSTYEQYF.

The chain couples TRBV5-4 to TRBJ2-7; maybe TRBD2 (6 bases). Trimming left V 4 bases short and J 0 bases short, with 14 bases between. Germline loops: CDR1 SGHNT, CDR2 YYREEE (reference sequence). This CDR3 is 15 amino acids long. As DNA, the CDR3 is TGTGCCAGCAGCAAGGACTATCTAGTCTCCTACGAGCAGTACTTC. Residues: CASSKDYLVSYEQYF.

The rearrangement links TRBV10-1 to TRBJ2-6; D is possibly TRBD1 (6 bases). The V end lost 4 bases, the J end lost 3 bases, and 16 bases lay between the germline ends. Germline V gives CDR1 WNHNN, CDR2 SYGVQD (reference sequence). The CDR3 length is 17 residues. In nucleotides, the CDR3 is TGCGCCAGCAGTGCGTCGTACAGGGTCGGTGGGGCCAACGTCCTGACTTTC. Its protein product is CASSASYRVGGANVLTF.

The V gene is TRBV4-2, the J gene TRBJ2-7; no reliable D call. Trimming took off 4 bases at V and 0 bases at J, with 13 bases between the two ends. CDR3 size: 15 residues. CDR1 is LGHNA, CDR2 YNFKEQ, per germline. The CDR3 nucleotides read TGTGCCAGCAGCCGCCCTCAGGCCGGCTCCTACGAGCAGTACTTC. Translation: CASSRPQAGSYEQYF.

The chain uses TRBV7-9 and TRBJ2-5; D is tentatively TRBD1 or TRBD2 (5 bases each). The CDR3 is 15 residues long. In germline, CDR1 is SEHNR, CDR2 FQNEAQ (reference sequence). Trimming took 2 bases from V and 1 from J, leaving 11 bases between them. The CDR3 DNA follows: TGTGCCAGCAGCTTAAGGGGAGCGAGCCAAGAGACCCAGTACTTC. Protein: CASSLRGASQETQYF.

A single count supports this clone. The chain employs TRBV4-1 and TRBJ2-7; D remains unclear. The V end lost 0 bases, the J end lost 3 bases, and 12 bases lay between the germline ends. CDR1 and CDR2 from the germline V gene are MGHRA and YSYEKL. The CDR3 consists of 15 residues. The CDR3 is CASSQDLLRGYEQYF. The CDR3 coding sequence is TGCGCCAGCAGCCAAGACCTACTCCGCGGCTACGAGCAGTACTTC.

CDR3 nucleotide sequence: TGTGCCAGCAGCTTGGATGGGACTAGCCGCGGCGACGAGCAGTACTTC. Protein sequence: CASSLDGTSRGDEQYF. The chain combines TRBV7-9 with TRBJ2-7; TRBD2 matches at 9 bases. CDR1 is SEHNR and CDR2 is FQNEAQ in the germline V gene (reference sequence). This CDR3 spans 16 amino acids. V shed 3 bases and J 5 bases; nucleotides not matched to a gene: 11.

This clone has just one count. The CDR3 sequence: CASSSGRPGELFF. CDR3 nucleotides: TGTGCCAGCAGCTCGGGTCGGCCCGGGGAGCTGTTTTTT. V usage is TRBV9 and J usage is TRBJ2-2; D is ambiguous. The CDR3 runs 13 residues. Germline loops: CDR1 SGDLS, CDR2 YYNGEE. The V and J ends lost 4 bases and 6 bases respectively, with 10 bases between them.

The V and J genes are TRBV9 and TRBJ1-3, with no clear D. The CDR3 contains 16 residues. CDR1 is SGDLS, CDR2 YYNGEE, per germline. Between the trimmed V and J ends, which lost 4 bases and 0 bases, there was a span of 14 bases. The CDR3: CASSPSVGISGNTIYF. DNA of the CDR3: TGTGCCAGCAGCCCCTCGGTGGGCATCTCTGGAAACACCATATATTTT.

The J gene is TRBJ1-2, the V gene TRBV9; 7 positions agree with TRBD1. Germline values: CDR1 SGDLS, CDR2 YYNGEE. With V trimmed by 2 bases and J by 3 bases, 7 bases remained unmatched. The CDR3 spans 15 residues. The CDR3 sequence is CASSVGTENYYGYTF. The CDR3 DNA is TGTGCCAGCAGCGTGGGGACAGAAAATTACTATGGCTACACCTTC.

This sequence joins TRBV27 and TRBJ2-2, with D perhaps TRBD1 or TRBD2 (5 bases each). The CDR3 has 16 amino acids. Germline assignment: CDR1 MNHEY and CDR2 SMNVEV (reference sequence). V dropped 3 bases and J dropped 9 bases, with 20 bases sitting between them. For the CDR3, the DNA is TGTGCCAGCAGTTTGGTTTCGGGGCCTCGAGTGAGGGAGCTGTTTTTT. It translates to CASSLVSGPRVRELFF.